This entry features one T cell receptor beta chain sequence. The entry originates in a study of PD-L1 blockade in urothelial cancer. Overall study context: Analyses used blood from 3 weeks (second dose) and 6 weeks after treatment start. The median number of T cells present in blood samples was under 150,000.

For each patient, 1 to 8 samples were obtained, pretreatment and on-treatment. Synthetic spike-ins, TCR analog templates, were added into each PCR. The data were produced by immunoSEQ multiplex PCR, yet TCRdb's version contains in-frame clones alone and is incomplete. The sample has approximately 26,000 clones, 70% to 90% seen once; the top ten hold 25% to 40%. This CDR3 spans 17 amino acids. Germline V gives CDR1 SGHTS, CDR2 YDEGEE. Trimming shortened V by 1 base and J by 3 bases, and 17 bases separated the two germline ends. This receptor was obtained from a man aged 55 to 69 with urothelial cancer. Sequencing used PBMCs, obtained around atezolizumab (anti-PD-L1) treatment. The genes are TRBV5-8 and TRBJ2-4; D possibly corresponds to TRBD1 (6 bases). The CDR3 protein is CASSLWGTGSGKNIQYF. Here the CDR3 DNA reads TGTGCCAGCAGCTTGTGGGGTACAGGGAGTGGCAAAAACATTCAGTACTTC.